This TCR beta chain was documented in a study of patients and donors after allogeneic stem cell transplantation. This clonotype turned up a few times. TCRdb re-called the RT-PCR reads with MiXCR, one entry per CDR3 protein. The sample contains some 880,000 distinct CDR3 sequences, over 15% of which appear only once. CDR1 is SGHNT, CDR2 YENEEA, per germline. The CDR3 length is 13 residues. The V gene lost 10 bases and the J gene lost 5 bases, with 15 bases spanning the gap. This TCR derives from a human donor who was either an allogeneic HSCT recipient or a stem cell or donor lymphocyte infusion donor (not recorded which). It is not recorded whose cells these are; they may come from a transplant donor. The J gene is TRBJ1-5, the V gene TRBV11-3, with D perhaps TRBD1 (6 bases). The sample comprised blood, either unsorted or a sorted T cell fraction (not recorded which). CDR3 sequence (DNA): TGTGCCATCTCCAGACAGGAGCATCAGCCCCAGCATTTT. This gives the protein CAISRQEHQPQHF.